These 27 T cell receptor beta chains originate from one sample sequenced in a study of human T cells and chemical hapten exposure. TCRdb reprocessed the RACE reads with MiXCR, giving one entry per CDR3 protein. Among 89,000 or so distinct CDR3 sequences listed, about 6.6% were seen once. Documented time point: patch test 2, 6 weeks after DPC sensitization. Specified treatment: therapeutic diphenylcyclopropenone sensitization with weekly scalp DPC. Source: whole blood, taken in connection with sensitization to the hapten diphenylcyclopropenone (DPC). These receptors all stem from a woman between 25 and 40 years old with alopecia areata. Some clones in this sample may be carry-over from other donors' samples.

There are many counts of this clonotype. The CDR3 region has the DNA TGTGCCAGCAGCCAAGGGGTAGATAGCAATCAGCCCCAGCATTTT. Its translation: CASSQGVDSNQPQHF. The genes are TRBV4-2 and TRBJ1-5, with unresolved D. The CDR3 contains 15 residues. Trimming shortened V by 1 base and J by 0 bases, and 7 bases separated the two germline ends. CDR1 is LGHNA, CDR2 YNFKEQ, per germline.

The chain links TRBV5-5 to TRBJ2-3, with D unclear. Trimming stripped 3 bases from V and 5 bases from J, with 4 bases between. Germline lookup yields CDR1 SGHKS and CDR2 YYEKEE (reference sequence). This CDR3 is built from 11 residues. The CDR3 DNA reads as TGTGCCAGCAGCTGGAGAGATACGCAGTATTTT. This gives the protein CASSWRDTQYF.

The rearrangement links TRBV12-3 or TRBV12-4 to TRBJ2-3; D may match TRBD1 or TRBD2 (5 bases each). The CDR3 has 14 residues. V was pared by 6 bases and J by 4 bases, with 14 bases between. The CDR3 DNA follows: TGTGCCAGCAGGCGAGGGGTGGTAGCAGATACGCAGTATTTT. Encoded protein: CASRRGVVADTQYF.

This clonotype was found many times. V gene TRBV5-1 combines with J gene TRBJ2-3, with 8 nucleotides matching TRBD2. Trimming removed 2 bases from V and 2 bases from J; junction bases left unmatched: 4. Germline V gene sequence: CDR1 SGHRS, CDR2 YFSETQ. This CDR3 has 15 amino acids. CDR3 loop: CASSLAGDYTDTQYF. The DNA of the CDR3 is TGCGCCAGCAGCTTAGCGGGGGACTACACAGATACGCAGTATTTT.

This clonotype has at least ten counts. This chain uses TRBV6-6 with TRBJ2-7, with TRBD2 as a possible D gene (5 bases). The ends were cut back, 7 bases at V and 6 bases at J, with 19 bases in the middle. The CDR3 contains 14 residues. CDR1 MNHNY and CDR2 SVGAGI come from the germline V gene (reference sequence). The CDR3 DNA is TGTGCCAGCACGTCAACTAGATGGGTAAGCGAGCAGTACTTC. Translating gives CASTSTRWVSEQYF.

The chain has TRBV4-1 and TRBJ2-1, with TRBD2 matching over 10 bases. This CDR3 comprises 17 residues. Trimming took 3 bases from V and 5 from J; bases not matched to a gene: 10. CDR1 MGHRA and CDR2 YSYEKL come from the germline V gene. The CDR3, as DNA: TGCGCCAGCAGCCAGAGAAAAATAGCGGGGGGAAACAATGAGCAGTTCTTC. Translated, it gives CASSQRKIAGGNNEQFF.

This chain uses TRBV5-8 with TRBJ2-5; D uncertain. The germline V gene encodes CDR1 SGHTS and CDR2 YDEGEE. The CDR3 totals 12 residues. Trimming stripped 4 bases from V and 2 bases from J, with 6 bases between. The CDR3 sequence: CASSRAQETQYF. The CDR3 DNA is TGTGCCAGCAGCCGGGCTCAAGAGACCCAGTACTTC.

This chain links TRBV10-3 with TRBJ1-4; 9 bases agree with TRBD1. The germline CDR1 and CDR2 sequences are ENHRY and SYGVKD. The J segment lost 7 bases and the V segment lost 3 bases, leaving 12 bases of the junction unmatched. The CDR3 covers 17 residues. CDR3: CAISDNLPGQGVEKLFF. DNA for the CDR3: TGTGCCATCAGTGACAACTTGCCGGGACAGGGTGTTGAAAAACTGTTTTTT.

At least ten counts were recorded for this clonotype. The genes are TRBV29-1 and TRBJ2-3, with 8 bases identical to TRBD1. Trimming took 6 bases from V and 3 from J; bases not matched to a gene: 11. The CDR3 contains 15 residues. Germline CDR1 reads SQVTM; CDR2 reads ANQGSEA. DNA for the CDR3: TGCAGCGTCGGAGGCCGACAGGGGAAGACAGATACGCAGTATTTT. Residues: CSVGGRQGKTDTQYF.

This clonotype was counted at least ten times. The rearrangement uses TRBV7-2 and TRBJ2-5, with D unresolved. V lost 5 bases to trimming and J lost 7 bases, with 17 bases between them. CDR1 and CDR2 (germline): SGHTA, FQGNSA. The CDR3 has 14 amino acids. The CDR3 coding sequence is TGTGCCAGCAGCCGCCCGGGCCCGGAATGGACCCAGTACTTC. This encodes CASSRPGPEWTQYF. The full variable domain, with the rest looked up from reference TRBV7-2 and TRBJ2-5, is GAGVSQSPSNKVTEKGKDVELRCDPISGHTALYWYRQSLGQGLEFLIYFQGNSAPDKSGLPSDRFSAERTGGSVSTLTIQRTQQEDSAVYLCASSRPGPEWTQYFGPGTRLLVL.

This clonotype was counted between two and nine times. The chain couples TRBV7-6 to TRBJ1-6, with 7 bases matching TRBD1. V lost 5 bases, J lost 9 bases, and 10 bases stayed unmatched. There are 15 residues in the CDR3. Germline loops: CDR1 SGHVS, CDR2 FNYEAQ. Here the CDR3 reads CASSLDRASVSPLHF. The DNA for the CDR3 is TGTGCCAGCAGCCTAGACAGGGCCTCGGTTTCACCCCTCCACTTT.

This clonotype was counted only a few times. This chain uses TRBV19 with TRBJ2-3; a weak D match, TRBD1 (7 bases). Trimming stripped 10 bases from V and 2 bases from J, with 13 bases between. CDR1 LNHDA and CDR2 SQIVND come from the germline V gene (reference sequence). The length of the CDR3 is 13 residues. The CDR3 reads CATQGGHTDTQYF. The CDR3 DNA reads TGTGCCACTCAGGGGGGACACACAGATACGCAGTATTTT. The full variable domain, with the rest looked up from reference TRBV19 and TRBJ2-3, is DGGITQSPKYLFRKEGQNVTLSCEQNLNHDAMYWYRQDPGQGLRLIYYSQIVNDFQKGDIAEGYSVSREKKESFPLTVTSAQKNPTAFYLCATQGGHTDTQYFGPGTRLTVL.

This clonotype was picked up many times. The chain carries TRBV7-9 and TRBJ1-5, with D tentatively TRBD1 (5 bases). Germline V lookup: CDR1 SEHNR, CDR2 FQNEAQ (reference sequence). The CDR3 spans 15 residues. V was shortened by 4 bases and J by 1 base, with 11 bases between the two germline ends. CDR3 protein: CASSSAGVSNQPQHF. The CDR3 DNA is TGTGCCAGCAGCTCAGCGGGGGTCAGCAATCAGCCCCAGCATTTT. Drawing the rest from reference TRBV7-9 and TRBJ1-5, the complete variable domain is DTGVSQNPRHKITKRGQNVTFRCDPISEHNRLYWYRQTLGQGPEFLTYFQNEAQLEKSRLLSDRFSAERPKGSFSTLEIQRTEQGDSAMYLCASSSAGVSNQPQHFGDGTRLSIL.

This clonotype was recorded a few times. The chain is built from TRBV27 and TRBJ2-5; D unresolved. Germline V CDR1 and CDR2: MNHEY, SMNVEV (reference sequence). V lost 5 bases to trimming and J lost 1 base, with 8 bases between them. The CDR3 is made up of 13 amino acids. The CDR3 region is CASSPYSQETQYF. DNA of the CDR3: TGTGCCAGCAGTCCCTACAGCCAAGAGACCCAGTACTTC.

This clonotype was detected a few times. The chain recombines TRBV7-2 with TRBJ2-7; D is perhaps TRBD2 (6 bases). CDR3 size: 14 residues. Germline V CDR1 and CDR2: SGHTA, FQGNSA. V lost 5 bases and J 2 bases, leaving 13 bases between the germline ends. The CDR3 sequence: CASSLIAATYEQYF. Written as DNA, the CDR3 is TGTGCCAGCAGCCTCATAGCGGCGACCTACGAGCAGTACTTC.

CDR3 protein: CASSGGTGESSLGSPLHF. CDR3 DNA sequence: TGTGCCAGCAGTGGCGGGACAGGGGAAAGTTCCCTAGGTTCACCCCTCCACTTT. This chain links TRBV25-1 with TRBJ1-6, with 10 bases matching TRBD1. Unmatched junction bases numbered 15, after V lost 4 bases and J lost 9 bases. CDR3 length equals 18 residues. Germline V gene sequence: CDR1 MGHDK, CDR2 SYGVNS.

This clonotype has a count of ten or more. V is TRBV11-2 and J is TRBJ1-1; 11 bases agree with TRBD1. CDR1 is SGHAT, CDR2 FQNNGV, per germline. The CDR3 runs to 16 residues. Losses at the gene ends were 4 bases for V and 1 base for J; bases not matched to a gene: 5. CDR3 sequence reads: CASSSGQGAGNTEAFF. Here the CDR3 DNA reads TGTGCCAGCAGCTCCGGACAGGGGGCGGGGAACACTGAAGCTTTCTTT.

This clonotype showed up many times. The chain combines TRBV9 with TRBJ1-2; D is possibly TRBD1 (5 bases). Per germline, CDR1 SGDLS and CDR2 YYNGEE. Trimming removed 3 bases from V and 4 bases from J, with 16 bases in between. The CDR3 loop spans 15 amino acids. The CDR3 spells CASSGKAGSSYGYTF. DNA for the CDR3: TGTGCCAGCAGCGGAAAGGCAGGGAGTTCCTATGGCTACACCTTC.

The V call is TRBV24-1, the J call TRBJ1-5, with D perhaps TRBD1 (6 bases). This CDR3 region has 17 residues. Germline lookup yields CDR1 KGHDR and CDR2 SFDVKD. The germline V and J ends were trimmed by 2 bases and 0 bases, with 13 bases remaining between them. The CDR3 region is CATSDWTVSDSNQPQHF. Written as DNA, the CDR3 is TGTGCCACCAGTGATTGGACAGTCTCCGATAGCAATCAGCCCCAGCATTTT.

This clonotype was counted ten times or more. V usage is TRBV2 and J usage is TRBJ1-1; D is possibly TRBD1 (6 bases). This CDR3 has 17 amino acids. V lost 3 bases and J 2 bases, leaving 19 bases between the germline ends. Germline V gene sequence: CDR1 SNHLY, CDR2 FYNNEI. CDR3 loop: CASSEWRKGGVNTEAFF. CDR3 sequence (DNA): TGTGCCAGCAGTGAGTGGCGAAAGGGGGGCGTCAACACTGAAGCTTTCTTT.

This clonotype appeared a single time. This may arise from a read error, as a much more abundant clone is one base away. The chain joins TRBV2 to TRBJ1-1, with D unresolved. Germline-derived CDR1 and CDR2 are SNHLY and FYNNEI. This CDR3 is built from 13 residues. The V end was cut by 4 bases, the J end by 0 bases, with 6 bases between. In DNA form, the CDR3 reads TGTGCCAGCAGTGGCGGCATGAACACTGAAGCTTTCTTT. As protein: CASSGGMNTEAFF.

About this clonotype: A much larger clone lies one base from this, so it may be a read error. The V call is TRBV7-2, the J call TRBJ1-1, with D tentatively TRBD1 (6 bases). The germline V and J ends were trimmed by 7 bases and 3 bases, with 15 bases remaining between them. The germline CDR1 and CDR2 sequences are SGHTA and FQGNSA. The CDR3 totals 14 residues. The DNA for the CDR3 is TGTGCCAGCATCAGGGACACCGGATACACTGAAGCTTTCTTT. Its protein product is CASIRDTGYTEAFF.

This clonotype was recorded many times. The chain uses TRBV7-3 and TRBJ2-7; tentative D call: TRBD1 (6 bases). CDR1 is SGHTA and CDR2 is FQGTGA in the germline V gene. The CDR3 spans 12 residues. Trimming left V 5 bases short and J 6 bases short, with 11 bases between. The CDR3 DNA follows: TGTGCCAGCAGCAGGACAGCCCCCGAGCAGTACTTC. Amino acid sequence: CASSRTAPEQYF.

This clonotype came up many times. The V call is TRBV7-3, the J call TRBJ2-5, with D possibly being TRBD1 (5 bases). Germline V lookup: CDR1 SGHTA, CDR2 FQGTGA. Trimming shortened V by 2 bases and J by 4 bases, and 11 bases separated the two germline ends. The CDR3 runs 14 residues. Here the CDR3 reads CASSLHQGAETQYF. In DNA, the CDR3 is TGTGCCAGCAGCTTACACCAGGGCGCAGAGACCCAGTACTTC. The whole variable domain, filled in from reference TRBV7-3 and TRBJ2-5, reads GAGVSQTPSNKVTEKGKYVELRCDPISGHTALYWYRQSLGQGPEFLIYFQGTGAADDSGLPNDRFFAVRPEGSVSTLKIQRTERGDSAVYLCASSLHQGAETQYFGPGTRLLVL.

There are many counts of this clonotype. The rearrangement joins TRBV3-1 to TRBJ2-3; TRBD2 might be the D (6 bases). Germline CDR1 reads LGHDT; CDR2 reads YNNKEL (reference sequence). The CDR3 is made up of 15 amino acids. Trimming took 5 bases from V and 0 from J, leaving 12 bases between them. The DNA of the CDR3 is TGTGCCAGCAGCACCCGTAGCGGAAGCACAGATACGCAGTATTTT. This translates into CASSTRSGSTDTQYF.

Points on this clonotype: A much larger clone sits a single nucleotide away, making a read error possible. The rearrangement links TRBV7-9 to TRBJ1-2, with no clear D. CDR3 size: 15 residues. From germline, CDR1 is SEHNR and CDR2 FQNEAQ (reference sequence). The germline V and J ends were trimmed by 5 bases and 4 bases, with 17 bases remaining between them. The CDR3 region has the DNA TGTGCCAGCAGCAAAAACACCGGGATAGCCTATGGCTACACCTTC. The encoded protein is CASSKNTGIAYGYTF.

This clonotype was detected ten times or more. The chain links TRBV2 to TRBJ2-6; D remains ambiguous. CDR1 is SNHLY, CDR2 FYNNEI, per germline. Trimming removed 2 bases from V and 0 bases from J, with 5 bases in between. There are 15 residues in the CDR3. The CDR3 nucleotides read TGTGCCAGCAGTGAAATCCGCTCTGGGGCCAACGTCCTGACTTTC. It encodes CASSEIRSGANVLTF.